The T cell receptor beta chain described here comes from a study of monozygotic twins with inflammatory bowel disease. As for this clonotype: Its cognate antigen is unknown.

After re-calling the 5' RACE reads, TCRdb lists one entry per CDR3 protein, DNA absent. Reported are 200,000 to 250,000 distinct CDR3 sequences; the ten largest clones contain roughly 1.5%. The CDR3 covers 17 residues. Germline V gene lookup returns CDR1 SGHAT and CDR2 FQNNGV. Whole-study findings and limits: Researchers reported no repertoire similarity difference between concordant and discordant twins, possibly from limited power.

The genes are TRBV11-2 and TRBJ1-1; the TCRdb D gene call, TRBD1, has no DNA to confirm it. The sample was blood. The receptor was derived from a human donor with ulcerative colitis or Crohn's disease, or a healthy co-twin of an affected twin (not recorded which). The CDR3 reads CASSPPGRQTKNTEAFF.